This T cell receptor beta chain was found in a study of blood T cell repertoires in COVID-19. Study background: Specimens from acute and convalescent COVID-19 originated in the United States, Italy and Spain. Sources were T cells, B-cell-depleted T cells, or PBMCs; the material itself was cDNA or gDNA.

The V end was cut by 2 bases, the J end by 3 bases, with 11 bases between. This CDR3 is built from 13 residues. Germline CDR1 reads GTSNPN; CDR2 reads SVGIG (reference sequence). Followed longitudinally, the Seattle patients had been enrolled during active infection. Authors' data handling: The authors estimated nucleated cell counts from reference gene primer amplification. Assay used: immunoSEQ multiplex PCR; TCRdb lists only in-frame clones, some missing. The V and J calls and clone size are taken from that table; D and trimming were inferred from the DNA. This table has 140,000 to 150,000 clones, roughly nine tenths appearing once.

The clonotype comes from a man aged 18 to 35 with COVID-19, enrolled during active disease. The sequenced material came from peripheral blood. V gene TRBV30 combines with J gene TRBJ2-7; D remains ambiguous. CDR3 region: CAWSMVSNYEQYF. The CDR3 coding sequence is TGTGCCTGGAGTATGGTTTCTAACTACGAGCAGTACTTC.